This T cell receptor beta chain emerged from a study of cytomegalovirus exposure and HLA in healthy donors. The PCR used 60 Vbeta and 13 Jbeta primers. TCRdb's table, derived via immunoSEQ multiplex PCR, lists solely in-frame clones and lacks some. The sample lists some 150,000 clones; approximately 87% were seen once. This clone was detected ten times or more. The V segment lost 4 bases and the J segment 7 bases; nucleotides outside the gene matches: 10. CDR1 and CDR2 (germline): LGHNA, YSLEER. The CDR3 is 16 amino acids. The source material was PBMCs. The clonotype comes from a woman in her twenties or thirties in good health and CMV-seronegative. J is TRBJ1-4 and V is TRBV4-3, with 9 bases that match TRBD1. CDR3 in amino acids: CASSRGETGGGEKLFF. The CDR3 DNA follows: TGCGCCAGCAGCCGAGGGGAGACAGGGGGAGGTGAAAAACTGTTTTTT.